This paragraph covers one TCR beta chain sequence. V was cut by 2 bases and J by 7 bases, with 14 bases left in between. Germline loops: CDR1 SGHNT, CDR2 YENEEA. This CDR3 region has 15 residues. The record originates from a study of T cell responses to AZD1222 COVID-19 vaccine. Assay: immunoSEQ multiplex PCR; the TCRdb copy retains only in-frame clones and omits some. The repertoire holds tens of thousands of clones, approximately 88% seen once, with 9% to 14% in the top ten. This sequence originates from an adult who received the AZD1222 COVID-19 vaccine. This chain joins TRBV11-3 and TRBJ1-4; perhaps TRBD1 as D (5 bases). The specimen comprised peripheral blood, sampled 28 days after the second AZD1222 dose. The CDR3 region is CASSLTGTLGEKLFF. CDR3 sequence (DNA): TGTGCCAGCAGCTTAACCGGGACGCTCGGTGAAAAACTGTTTTTT.